Presented here are 2 T cell receptor beta chains from one specimen sequenced in a study of early T cells in non-severe SARS-CoV-2 infection. MiXCR, run by TCRdb on the 5' RACE reads, gives a single entry per CDR3 protein. The sample gives some 60,000 distinct CDR3 sequences, 10% to 15% of which show up once; under 1.5% is in the top ten. The specimen was whole blood, collected at baseline. The receptor set was obtained from an adult who was a healthcare worker with PCR-confirmed SARS-CoV-2 infection or an uninfected control (not recorded which).

In its sample, this clonotype was seen many times. The chain couples TRBV7-2 to TRBJ2-1; the match to TRBD1 covers 11 bases. J gave up 5 bases and V 5 bases, and 5 bases lay outside the gene matches. From germline, CDR1 is SGHTA and CDR2 FQGNSA. The CDR3 consists of 15 residues. CDR3 protein: CASSRGQGVDNEQFF. CDR3 sequence (DNA): TGTGCCAGCAGCCGGGGACAGGGGGTCGACAATGAGCAGTTCTTC.

In this sample, this clonotype turned up many times. The CDR3 DNA is TGCGCCAGCAGCCCGCGAACAGGGGACCAAGAGACCCAGTACTTC. Protein: CASSPRTGDQETQYF. The chain carries TRBV4-3 and TRBJ2-5; 7 positions match TRBD1. There are 15 residues in the CDR3. Germline V gene data show CDR1 as LGHNA and CDR2 as YSLEER. V was clipped by 4 bases and J by 0 bases; unmatched bases: 5.